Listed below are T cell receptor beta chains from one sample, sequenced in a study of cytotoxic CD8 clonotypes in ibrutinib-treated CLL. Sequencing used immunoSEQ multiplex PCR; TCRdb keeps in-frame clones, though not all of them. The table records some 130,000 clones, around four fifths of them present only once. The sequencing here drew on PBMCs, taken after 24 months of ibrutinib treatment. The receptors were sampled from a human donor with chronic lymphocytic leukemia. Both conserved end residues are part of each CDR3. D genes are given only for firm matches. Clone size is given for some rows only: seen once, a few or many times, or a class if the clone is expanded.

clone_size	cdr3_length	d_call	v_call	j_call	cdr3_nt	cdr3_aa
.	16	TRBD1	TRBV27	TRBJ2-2	TGTGCCAGCAGTTTATTGGGGACAGGTTACACCGGGGAGCTGTTTTTT	CASSLLGTGYTGELFF
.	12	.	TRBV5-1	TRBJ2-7	TGCGCCAGCAGCTTGGATGTCCACGAGCAGTACTTC	CASSLDVHEQYF
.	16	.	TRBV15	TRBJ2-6	TGTGCCACCAGCAGAGGTGGGGGCTCTGGGGCCAACGTCCTGACTTTC	CATSRGGGSGANVLTF
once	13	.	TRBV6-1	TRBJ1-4	TGTGCCAGCACCCCACGGCCAAATGAAAAACTGTTTTTT	CASTPRPNEKLFF
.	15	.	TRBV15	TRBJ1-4	TGTGCCACCAGCAGAGACGGGGTAAAGGGTGAAAAACTGTTTTTT	CATSRDGVKGEKLFF
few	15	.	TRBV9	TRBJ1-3	TGTGCCAGCAGCGCCAGGTCAGGGGCAGGAAACACCATATATTTT	CASSARSGAGNTIYF
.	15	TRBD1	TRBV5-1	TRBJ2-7	TGCGCCAGCAGCCTGTACCGGGACAGGGGGTACGAGCAGTACTTC	CASSLYRDRGYEQYF
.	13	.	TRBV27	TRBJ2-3	TGTGCCAGCAGTTTAGGGTTCACAGATACGCAGTATTTT	CASSLGFTDTQYF
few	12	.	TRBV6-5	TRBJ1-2	TGTGCCAGCCTCGGGGCAGGGGATGGCTACACCTTC	CASLGAGDGYTF
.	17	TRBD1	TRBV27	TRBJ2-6	TGTGCCAGCACCACACCGGGACAGAGCTCTGGGGCCAACGTCCTGACTTTC	CASTTPGQSSGANVLTF
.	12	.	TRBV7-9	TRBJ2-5	TGTGCCAGCAGCCCAACCGTAGAGACCCAGTACTTC	CASSPTVETQYF
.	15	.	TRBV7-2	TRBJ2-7	TGTGCCAGCAGCCAACAACCCGGGGGATCCTACGAGCAGTACTTC	CASSQQPGGSYEQYF
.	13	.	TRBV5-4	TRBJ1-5	TGTGCCAGCAGCTTGGATAGCAATCAGCCCCAGCATTTT	CASSLDSNQPQHF
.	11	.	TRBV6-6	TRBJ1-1	TGTGCCAGTAGGGCGTCCGCTGAAGCTTTCTTT	CASRASAEAFF